This T cell receptor beta chain was recovered during a study of identical twins. No donor was unhealthy or non-Caucasian. J was trimmed by 3 bases and V by 3 bases; bases with no gene match: 9. The CDR3 contains 15 residues. CDR1 DFQATT and CDR2 SNEGSKA come from the germline V gene (reference sequence). Whole-study results and caveats: Twin-shared out-of-frame alpha sequences were enriched for low generation probability. Its conclusions, products of cross-sectional statistical analysis, did not come from following the same donors.

Note on this clonotype: Its specificity is not known.

Template switching supplied a universal primer site; unique molecular identifiers were carried on the cDNA. TCRdb processed the 5' RACE reads anew with MiXCR; each CDR3 protein has one entry. The profile shows some 570,000 distinct CDR3 sequences, approximately 20% of them singletons. The same sample was also studied in work on yellow fever vaccine responses in identical twins.

The clonotype originates from a woman younger than 35 in good health. This chain links TRBV20-1 with TRBJ2-3; 7 bases match TRBD2. Sequenced sample: CD4+ T cells sorted from blood. The CDR3 coding sequence is TGCAGTGCTAGTCCTTCGAGCGGGAAGACAGATACGCAGTATTTT. Translated: CSASPSSGKTDTQYF.